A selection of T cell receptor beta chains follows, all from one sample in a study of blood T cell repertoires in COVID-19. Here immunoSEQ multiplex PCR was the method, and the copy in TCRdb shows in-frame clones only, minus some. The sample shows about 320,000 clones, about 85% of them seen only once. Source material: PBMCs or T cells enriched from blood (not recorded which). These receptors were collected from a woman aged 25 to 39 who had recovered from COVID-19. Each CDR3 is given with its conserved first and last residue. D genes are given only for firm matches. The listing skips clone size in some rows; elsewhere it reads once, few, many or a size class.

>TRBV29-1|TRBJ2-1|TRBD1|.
TGCAGCACCACCGGGACAGGGGGCGCTCTAGATGAGCAGTTCTTC
CSTTGTGGALDEQFF
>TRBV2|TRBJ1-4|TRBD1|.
TGTGCCAGCAGTGTAGACAGGGGGCGTAATGAAAAACTGTTTTTT
CASSVDRGRNEKLFF
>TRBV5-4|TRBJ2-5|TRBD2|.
TGTGCCAGCAGCTTGGCGGGTAGCGGGGGGGCTGAGACCCAGTACTTC
CASSLAGSGGAETQYF
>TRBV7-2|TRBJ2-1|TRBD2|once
TGTGCCAGCAGCTTACTAGCGGGGGGGTATGAGCAGTTCTTC
CASSLLAGGYEQFF
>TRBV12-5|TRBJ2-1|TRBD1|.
TGTGCTAGTGGTTTAGACAGGGGTTCCTTGAATGAGCAGTTCTTC
CASGLDRGSLNEQFF
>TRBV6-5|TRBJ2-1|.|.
TGTGCCAGCAGTTCCCAGGGCAATGAGCAGTTCTTC
CASSSQGNEQFF
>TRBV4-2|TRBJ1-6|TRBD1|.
TGTGCCAGCAGCCAAGATAGGGGACAGGGTAATTCACCCCTCCACTTT
CASSQDRGQGNSPLHF
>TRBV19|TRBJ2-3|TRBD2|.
TGTGCCAGTAGTACCCGGGTAGCGGGGTCCCAGGCAGATACGCAGTATTTT
CASSTRVAGSQADTQYF
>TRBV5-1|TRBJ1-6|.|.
TGCGCCAGCAGCCTATCAGGTGATTCACCCCTCCACTTT
CASSLSGDSPLHF
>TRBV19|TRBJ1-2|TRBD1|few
TGTGCCAGTAGTATTCCAGGGGGCATGGACTATGGCTACACCTTC
CASSIPGGMDYGYTF
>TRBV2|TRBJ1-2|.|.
TGTGCCAGCAGCCCCGACTATGGCTACACCTTC
CASSPDYGYTF
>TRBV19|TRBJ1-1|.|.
TGTGCCAGTAGTATCAGCAGGGCCACTGAAGCTTTCTTT
CASSISRATEAFF
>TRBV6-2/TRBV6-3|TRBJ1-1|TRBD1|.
TGTGCCAGCAGTTACTCGACAGGGTTCGGCACTGAAGCTTTCTTT
CASSYSTGFGTEAFF
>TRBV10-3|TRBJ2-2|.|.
TGTGCCATCAGGAAGACAGCCGATGGCACCGGGGAGCTGTTTTTT
CAIRKTADGTGELFF
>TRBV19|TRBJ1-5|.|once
TGTGCCAGTAGTCACGGGAGGGCGTCAGGTCAGCCCCAGCATTTT
CASSHGRASGQPQHF
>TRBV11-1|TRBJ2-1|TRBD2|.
TGTGCCAGCAGCTTAGGACTAGCTACGTTCGATGAGCAGTTCTTC
CASSLGLATFDEQFF
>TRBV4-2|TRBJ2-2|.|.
TGTGCCAGCAGCCTGGGGACTACCGGGGAGCTGTTTTTT
CASSLGTTGELFF
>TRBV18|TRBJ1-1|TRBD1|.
TGTGCCAGCTCACCACAGGGACAGGGGACGTTGAACACTGAAGCTTTCTTT
CASSPQGQGTLNTEAFF
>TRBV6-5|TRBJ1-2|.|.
TGTGCCAGTCTCCCGGGGGGGCCTTCTAACTATGGCTACACCTTC
CASLPGGPSNYGYTF
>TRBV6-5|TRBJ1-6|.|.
TGTGCCAGCAGACCATCAGGGGATGCACCCCTCCACTTT
CASRPSGDAPLHF
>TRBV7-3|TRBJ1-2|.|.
TGTGCCAGCAGCAAAGACTCCGGGACAAATTATGGCTACACCTTC
CASSKDSGTNYGYTF
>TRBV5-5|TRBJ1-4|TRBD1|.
TGTGCCAGCAGCCGGTCCCGGGACAGGGGGCGGGAAAAACTGTTTTTT
CASSRSRDRGREKLFF
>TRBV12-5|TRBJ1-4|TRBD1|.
TGTGCTAGTGGGACATCGACAGGGATCCGTGAAAAACTGTTTTTT
CASGTSTGIREKLFF
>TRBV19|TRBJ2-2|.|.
TGTGCCAGTAGTATAAGGCAGGGGTTCGGGAACACCGGGGAGCTGTTTTTT
CASSIRQGFGNTGELFF
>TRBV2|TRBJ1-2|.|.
TGTGCCAGCAGTGCAGCCGGGAGGTGGGCAAACACCTTC
CASSAAGRWANTF
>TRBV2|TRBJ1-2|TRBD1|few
TGTGCCAGTTCCGGGACAGGCTATGGCTACACCTTC
CASSGTGYGYTF
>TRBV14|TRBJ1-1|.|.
TGTGCCAGCAGCCTACCCCCAGGAGGGCTCACTGAAGCTTTCTTT
CASSLPPGGLTEAFF
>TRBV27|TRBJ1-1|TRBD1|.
TGTGCCAGCAGTTTAGGGACAGGGGGGTCTTCGCGAGCTTTCTTT
CASSLGTGGSSRAFF
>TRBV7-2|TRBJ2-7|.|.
TGTGCCAGCAGCGATCCCCAGGGCGTTACCTACGAGCAGTACTTC
CASSDPQGVTYEQYF
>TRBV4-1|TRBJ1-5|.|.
TGCGCCAGCAGCCCTCAGGGCTTGAGCAATCAGCCCCAGCATTTT
CASSPQGLSNQPQHF
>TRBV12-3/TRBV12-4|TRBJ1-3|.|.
TGTGCCAGCAGTATCAGTGGAAACACCATATATTTT
CASSISGNTIYF
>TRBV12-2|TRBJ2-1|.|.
TGTGCAAGTCGCCCCCCCGGGGGTGCGGGGGGGACCTACAATGAGCAGTTCTTC
CASRPPGGAGGTYNEQFF
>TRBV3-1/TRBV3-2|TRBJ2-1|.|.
TGTGCCAGCAGCGCACAGGGACTAAAGCTCAATGAGCAGTTCTTC
CASSAQGLKLNEQFF
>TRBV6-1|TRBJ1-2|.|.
TGTGCCAGCTATCCTCAAACTTCTGCCGGCTACACCTTC
CASYPQTSAGYTF
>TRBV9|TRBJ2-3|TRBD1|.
TGTGCCAGCACCCCCACCGGACAGGGAACCACAGATACGCAGTATTTT
CASTPTGQGTTDTQYF
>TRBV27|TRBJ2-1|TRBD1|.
TGTGCCAGTCATGGGCTCGGACAGGGGAACAATGAGCAGTTCTTC
CASHGLGQGNNEQFF
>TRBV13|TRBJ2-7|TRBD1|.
TGTGCCAGCAGCTTAGGGGGACAGGAGGTAGAGCAGTACTTC
CASSLGGQEVEQYF
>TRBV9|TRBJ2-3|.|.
TGTGCCAGCAGCGCTGGGGCAGCAGATACGCAGTATTTT
CASSAGAADTQYF
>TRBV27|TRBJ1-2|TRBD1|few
TGTGCCAGCAGTCCTATGGGACAGACTAACTATGGCTACACCTTC
CASSPMGQTNYGYTF
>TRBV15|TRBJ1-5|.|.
TGTGCCACCAGCAGAGGCCAGGCAGCATATAGCAATCAGCCCCAGCATTTT
CATSRGQAAYSNQPQHF